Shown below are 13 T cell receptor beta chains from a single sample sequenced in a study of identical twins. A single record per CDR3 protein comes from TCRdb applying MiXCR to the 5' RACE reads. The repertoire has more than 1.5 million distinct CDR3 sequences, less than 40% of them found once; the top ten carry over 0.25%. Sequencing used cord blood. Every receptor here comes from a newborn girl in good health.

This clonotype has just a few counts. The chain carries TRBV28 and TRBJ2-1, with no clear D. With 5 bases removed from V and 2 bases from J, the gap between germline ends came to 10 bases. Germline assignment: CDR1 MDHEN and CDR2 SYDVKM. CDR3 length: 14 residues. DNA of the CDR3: TGTGCCAGCAGTCCCTTGACACCCTACAATGAGCAGTTCTTC. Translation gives CASSPLTPYNEQFF.

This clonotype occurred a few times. CDR3 bases: TGTGCCAGCAGCTTTACAGGGGAAAATTCACCCCTCCACTTT. Residues: CASSFTGENSPLHF. The chain links TRBV5-5 to TRBJ1-6; TRBD1 aligns across 7 bases. This CDR3 is built from 14 residues. Trimming took 2 bases from V and 7 from J; bases not matched to a gene: 3. Germline lookup yields CDR1 SGHKS and CDR2 YYEKEE (reference sequence).

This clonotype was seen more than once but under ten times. The CDR3 DNA sequence: TGCGCCAGCAGAGGTTGGGGCAGGGGGGTGTTAAGCACTGAAGCTTTCTTT. This codes for CASRGWGRGVLSTEAFF. The rearrangement joins TRBV5-1 to TRBJ1-1, with 7 bases that match TRBD1. Germline trimming cut 5 bases from V and 4 bases from J; bases unmatched to any gene: 17. The CDR3 spans 17 residues. Germline CDR1 reads SGHRS; CDR2 reads YFSETQ.

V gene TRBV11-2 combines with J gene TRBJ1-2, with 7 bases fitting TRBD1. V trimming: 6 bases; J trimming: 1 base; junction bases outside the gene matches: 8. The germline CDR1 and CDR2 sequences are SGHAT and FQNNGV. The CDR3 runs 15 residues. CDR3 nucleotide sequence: TGTGCCAGCAGTCTCGACAGGGTCTTTAACTATGGCTACACCTTC. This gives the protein CASSLDRVFNYGYTF.

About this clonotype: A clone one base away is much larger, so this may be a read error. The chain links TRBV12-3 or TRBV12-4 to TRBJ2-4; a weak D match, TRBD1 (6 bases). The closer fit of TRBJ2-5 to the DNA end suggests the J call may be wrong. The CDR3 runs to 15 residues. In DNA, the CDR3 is TGTGCCAGCGCCACGACAGGTCAATGGCAAGAGACCCAGTACTTC. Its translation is CASATTGQWQETQYF.

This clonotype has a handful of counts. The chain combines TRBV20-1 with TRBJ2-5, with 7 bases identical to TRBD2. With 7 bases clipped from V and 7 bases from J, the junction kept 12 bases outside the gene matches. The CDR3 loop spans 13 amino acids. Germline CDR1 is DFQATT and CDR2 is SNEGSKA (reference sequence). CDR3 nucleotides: TGCAGTGAAGCTACTAGCGCGGAGGGGACCCAGTACTTC. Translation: CSEATSAEGTQYF.

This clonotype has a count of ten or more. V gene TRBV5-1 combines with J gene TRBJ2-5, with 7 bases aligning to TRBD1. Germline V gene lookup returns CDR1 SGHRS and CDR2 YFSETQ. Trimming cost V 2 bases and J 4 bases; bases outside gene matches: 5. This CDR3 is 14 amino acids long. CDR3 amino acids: CASSFNDRVETQYF. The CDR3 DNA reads TGCGCCAGCAGCTTCAACGACAGGGTAGAGACCCAGTACTTC.

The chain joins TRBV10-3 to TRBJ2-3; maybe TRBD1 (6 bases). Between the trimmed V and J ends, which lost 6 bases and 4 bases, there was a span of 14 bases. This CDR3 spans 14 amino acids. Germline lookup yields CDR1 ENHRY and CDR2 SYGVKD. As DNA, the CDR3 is TGTGCCATCAGAGACAGGCTTGGCGCAGATACGCAGTATTTT. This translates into CAIRDRLGADTQYF.

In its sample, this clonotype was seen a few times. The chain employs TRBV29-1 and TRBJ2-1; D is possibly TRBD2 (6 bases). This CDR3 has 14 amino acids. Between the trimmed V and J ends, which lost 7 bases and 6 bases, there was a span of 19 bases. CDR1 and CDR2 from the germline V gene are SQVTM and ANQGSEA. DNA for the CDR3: TGCAGCGGATTAGGGACTCCAGAGGGCAATGAGCAGTTCTTC. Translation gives CSGLGTPEGNEQFF.

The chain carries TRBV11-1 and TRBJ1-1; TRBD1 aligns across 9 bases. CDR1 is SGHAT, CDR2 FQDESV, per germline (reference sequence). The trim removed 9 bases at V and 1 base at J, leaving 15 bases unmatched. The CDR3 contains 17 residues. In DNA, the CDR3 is TGTGCCAGTGGCGGTATCTGGGACAGGGTGCCGAACACTGAAGCTTTCTTT. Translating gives CASGGIWDRVPNTEAFF. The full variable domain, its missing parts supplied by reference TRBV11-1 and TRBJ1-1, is EAEVAQSPRYKITEKSQAVAFWCDPISGHATLYWYRQILGQGPELLVQFQDESVVDDSQLPKDRFSAERLKGVDSTLKIQPAELGDSAMYLCASGGIWDRVPNTEAFFGQGTRLTVV.

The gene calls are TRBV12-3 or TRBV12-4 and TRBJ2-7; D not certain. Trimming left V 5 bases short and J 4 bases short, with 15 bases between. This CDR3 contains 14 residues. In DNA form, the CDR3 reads TGTGCCAGCAGTCCCTTTAGGCAGGCGTACGAGCAGTACTTC. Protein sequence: CASSPFRQAYEQYF.

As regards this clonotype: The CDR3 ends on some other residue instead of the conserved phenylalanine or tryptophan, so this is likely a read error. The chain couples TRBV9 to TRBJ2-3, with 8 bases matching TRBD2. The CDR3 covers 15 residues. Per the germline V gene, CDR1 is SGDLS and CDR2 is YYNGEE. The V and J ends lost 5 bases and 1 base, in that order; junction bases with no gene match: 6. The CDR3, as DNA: TGTGCCAGCAGTGGAAGCGGGGGTCGCACAGATACGCAGTATTAT. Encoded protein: CASSGSGGRTDTQYY.

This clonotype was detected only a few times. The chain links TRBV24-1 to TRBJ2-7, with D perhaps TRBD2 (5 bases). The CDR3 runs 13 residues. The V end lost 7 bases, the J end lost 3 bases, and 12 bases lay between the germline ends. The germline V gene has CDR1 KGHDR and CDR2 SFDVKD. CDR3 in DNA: TGTGCCACCAGACGGGGTGTGGGCTACGAGCAGTACTTC. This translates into CATRRGVGYEQYF.